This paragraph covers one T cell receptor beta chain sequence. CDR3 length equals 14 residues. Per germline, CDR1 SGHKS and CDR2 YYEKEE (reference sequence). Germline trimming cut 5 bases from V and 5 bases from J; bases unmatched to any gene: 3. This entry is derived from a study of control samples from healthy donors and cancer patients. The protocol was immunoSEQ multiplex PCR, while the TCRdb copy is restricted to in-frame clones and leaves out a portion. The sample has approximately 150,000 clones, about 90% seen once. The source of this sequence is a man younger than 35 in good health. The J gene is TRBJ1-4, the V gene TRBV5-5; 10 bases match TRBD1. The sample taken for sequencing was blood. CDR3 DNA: TGTGCCAGCAGACCGGACAGGGGGAATGAAAAACTGTTTTTT. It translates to CASRPDRGNEKLFF.